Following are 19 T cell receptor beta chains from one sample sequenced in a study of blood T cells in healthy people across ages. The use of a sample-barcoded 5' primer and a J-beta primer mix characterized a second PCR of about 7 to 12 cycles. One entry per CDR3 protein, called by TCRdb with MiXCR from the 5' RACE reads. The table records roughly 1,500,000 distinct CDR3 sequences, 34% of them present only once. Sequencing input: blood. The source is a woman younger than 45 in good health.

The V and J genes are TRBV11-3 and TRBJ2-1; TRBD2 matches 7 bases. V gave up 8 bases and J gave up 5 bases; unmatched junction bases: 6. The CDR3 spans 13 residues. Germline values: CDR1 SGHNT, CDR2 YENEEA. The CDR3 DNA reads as TGTGCCAGCTCGCGGGAGTACGACAATGAGCAGTTCTTC. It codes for CASSREYDNEQFF.

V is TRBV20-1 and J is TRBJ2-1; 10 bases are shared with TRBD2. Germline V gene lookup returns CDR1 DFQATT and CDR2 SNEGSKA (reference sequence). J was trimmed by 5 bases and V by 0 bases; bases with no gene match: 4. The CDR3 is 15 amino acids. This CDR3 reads CSARDGSGRDNEQFF. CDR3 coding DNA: TGCAGTGCTAGAGATGGGAGCGGGAGGGACAATGAGCAGTTCTTC.

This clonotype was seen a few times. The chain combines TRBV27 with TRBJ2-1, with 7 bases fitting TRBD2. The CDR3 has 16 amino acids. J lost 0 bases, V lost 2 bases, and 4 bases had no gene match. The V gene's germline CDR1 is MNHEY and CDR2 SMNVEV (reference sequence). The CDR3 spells CASSLLADSSYNEQFF. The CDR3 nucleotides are TGTGCCAGCAGTTTACTAGCGGATAGCTCCTACAATGAGCAGTTCTTC.

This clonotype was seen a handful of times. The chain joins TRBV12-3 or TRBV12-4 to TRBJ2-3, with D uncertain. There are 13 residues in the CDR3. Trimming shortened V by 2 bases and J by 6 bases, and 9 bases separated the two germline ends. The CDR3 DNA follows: TGTGCCAGCAGTTTAAGGAGTAGCGATACGCAGTATTTT. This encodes CASSLRSSDTQYF.

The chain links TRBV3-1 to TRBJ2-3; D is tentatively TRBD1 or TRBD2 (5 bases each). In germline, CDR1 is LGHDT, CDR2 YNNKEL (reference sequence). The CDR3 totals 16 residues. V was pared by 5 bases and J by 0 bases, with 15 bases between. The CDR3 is CASSDPGTESTDTQYF. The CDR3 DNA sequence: TGTGCCAGCAGCGACCCCGGGACCGAAAGCACAGATACGCAGTATTTT.

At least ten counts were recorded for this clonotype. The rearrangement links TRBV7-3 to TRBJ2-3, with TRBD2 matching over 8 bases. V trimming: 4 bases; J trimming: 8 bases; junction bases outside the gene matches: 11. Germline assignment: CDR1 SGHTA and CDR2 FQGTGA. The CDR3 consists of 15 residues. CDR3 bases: TGTGCCAGCAGCTCGAACGGGGGGGCCCGTGGTACGCAGTATTTT. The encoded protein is CASSSNGGARGTQYF. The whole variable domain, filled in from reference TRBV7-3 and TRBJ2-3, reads GAGVSQTPSNKVTEKGKYVELRCDPISGHTALYWYRQSLGQGPEFLIYFQGTGAADDSGLPNDRFFAVRPEGSVSTLKIQRTERGDSAVYLCASSSNGGARGTQYFGPGTRLTVL.

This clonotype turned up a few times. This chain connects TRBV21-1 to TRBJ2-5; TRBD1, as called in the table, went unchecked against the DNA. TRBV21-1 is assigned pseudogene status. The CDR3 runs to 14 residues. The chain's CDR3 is CACGLDRERETQYF. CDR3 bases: TGTGCCTGCGGATTGGACAGGGAGAGGGAGACCCAGTACTTC.

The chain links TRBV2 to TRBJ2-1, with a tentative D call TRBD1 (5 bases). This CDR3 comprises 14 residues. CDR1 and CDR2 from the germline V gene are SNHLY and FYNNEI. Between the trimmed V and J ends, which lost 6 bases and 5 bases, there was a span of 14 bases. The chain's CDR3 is CASRKAGSNNEQFF. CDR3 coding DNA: TGTGCCAGCAGGAAAGCAGGGTCGAACAATGAGCAGTTCTTC.

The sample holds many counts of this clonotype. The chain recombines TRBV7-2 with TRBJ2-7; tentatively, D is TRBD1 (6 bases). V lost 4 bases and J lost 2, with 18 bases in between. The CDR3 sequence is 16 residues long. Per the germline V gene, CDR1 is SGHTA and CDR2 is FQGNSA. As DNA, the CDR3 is TGTGCCAGCAGCTCCCAGGCGGGCAGGGGCACCTACGAGCAGTACTTC. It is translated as CASSSQAGRGTYEQYF.

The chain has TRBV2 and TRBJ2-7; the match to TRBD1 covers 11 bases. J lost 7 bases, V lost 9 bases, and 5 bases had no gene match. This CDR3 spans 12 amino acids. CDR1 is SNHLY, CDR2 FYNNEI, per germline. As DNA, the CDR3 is TGTGCCAGAGGGACAGGGGGGAATGAGCAGTACTTC. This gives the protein CARGTGGNEQYF.

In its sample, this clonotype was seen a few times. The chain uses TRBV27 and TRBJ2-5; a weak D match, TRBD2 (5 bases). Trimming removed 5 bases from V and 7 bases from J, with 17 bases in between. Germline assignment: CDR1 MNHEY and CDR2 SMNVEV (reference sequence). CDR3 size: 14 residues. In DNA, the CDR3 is TGTGCCAGCAGTGTAGTCGGACCGGCGGGGACCCAGTACTTC. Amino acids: CASSVVGPAGTQYF.

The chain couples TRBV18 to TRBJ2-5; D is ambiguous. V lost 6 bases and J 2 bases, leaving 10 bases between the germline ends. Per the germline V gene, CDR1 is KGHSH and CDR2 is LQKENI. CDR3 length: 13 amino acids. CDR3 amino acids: CASSPSVQETQYF. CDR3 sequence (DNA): TGTGCCAGCTCTCCCTCGGTTCAAGAGACCCAGTACTTC.

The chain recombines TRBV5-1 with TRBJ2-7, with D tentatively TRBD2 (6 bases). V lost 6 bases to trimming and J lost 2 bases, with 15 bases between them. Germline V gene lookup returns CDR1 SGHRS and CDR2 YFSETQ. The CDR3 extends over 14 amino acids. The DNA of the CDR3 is TGCGCCAGCACCACCGGAGCGGGCCCCTACGAGCAGTACTTC. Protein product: CASTTGAGPYEQYF.

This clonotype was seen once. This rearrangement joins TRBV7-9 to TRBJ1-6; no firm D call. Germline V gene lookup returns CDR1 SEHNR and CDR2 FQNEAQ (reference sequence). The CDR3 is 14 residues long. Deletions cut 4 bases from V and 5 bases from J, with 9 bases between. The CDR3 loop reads CASSSDLHNSPLHF. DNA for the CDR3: TGTGCCAGCAGCTCCGACCTCCATAATTCACCCCTCCACTTT. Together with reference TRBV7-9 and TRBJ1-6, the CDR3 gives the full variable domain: DTGVSQNPRHKITKRGQNVTFRCDPISEHNRLYWYRQTLGQGPEFLTYFQNEAQLEKSRLLSDRFSAERPKGSFSTLEIQRTEQGDSAMYLCASSSDLHNSPLHFGNGTRLTVT.

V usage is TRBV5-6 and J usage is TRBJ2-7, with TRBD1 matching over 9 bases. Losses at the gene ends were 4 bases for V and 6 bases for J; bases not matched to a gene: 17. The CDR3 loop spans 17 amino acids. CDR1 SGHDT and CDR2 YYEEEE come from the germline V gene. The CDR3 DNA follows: TGTGCCAGCAGCCCTACGCCGGGACAGGGACTGGGAGGCGAGCAGTACTTC. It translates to CASSPTPGQGLGGEQYF.

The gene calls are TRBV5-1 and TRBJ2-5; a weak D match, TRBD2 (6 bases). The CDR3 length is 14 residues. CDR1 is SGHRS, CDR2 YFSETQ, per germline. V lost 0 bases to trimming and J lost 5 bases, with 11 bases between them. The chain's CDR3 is CASSLDGRGETQYF. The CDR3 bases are TGCGCCAGCAGCTTGGACGGGAGAGGGGAGACCCAGTACTTC.

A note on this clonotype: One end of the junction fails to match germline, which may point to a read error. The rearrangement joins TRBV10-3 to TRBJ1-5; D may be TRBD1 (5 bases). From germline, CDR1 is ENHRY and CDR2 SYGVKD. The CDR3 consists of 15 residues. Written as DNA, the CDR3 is TGTGTCATCAGTCCAGGGAACGTTGGCAATCAGCCCCAGCATTTT. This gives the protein CVISPGNVGNQPQHF.

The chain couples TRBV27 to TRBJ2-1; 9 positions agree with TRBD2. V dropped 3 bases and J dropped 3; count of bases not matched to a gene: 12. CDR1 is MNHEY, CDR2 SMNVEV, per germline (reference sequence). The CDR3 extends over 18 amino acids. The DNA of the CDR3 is TGTGCCAGCAGTTTCTGGATTAGCGGGAGAACGGGCTACAATGAGCAGTTCTTC. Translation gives CASSFWISGRTGYNEQFF.

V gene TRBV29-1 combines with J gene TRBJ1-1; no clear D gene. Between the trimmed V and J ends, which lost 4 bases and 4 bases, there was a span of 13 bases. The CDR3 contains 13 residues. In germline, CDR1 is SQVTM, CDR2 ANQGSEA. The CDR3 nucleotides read TGCAGCGTTGGACGGAAATTAAGCACTGAAGCTTTCTTT. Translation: CSVGRKLSTEAFF.